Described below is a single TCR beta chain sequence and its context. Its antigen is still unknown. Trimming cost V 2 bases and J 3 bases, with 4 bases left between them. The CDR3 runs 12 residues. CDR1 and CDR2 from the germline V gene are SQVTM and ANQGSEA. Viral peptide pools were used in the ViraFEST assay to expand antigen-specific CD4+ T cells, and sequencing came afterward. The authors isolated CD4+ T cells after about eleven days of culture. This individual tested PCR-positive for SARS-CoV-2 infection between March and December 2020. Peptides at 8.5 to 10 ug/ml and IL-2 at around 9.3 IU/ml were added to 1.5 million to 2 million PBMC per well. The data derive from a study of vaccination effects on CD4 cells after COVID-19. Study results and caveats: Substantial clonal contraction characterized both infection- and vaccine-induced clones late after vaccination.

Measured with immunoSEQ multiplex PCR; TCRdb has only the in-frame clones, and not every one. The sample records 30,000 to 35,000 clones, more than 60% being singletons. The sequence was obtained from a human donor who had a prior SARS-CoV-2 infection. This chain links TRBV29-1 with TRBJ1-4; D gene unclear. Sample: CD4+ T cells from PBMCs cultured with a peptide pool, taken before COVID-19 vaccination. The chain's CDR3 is CSVESANEKLFF. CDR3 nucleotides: TGCAGCGTTGAAAGTGCTAATGAAAAACTGTTTTTT.